These 24 T cell receptor beta chains originate from one sample sequenced in a study of blood T cell repertoires in COVID-19 (dated by TCRdb to the early 2020s). Receptor libraries were prepared by the immunoSEQ multiplex PCR assay. TCRdb stores this immuneACCESS table with in-frame sequences only. Part of the clones is absent; in the studies checked, under half of the shortfall reflects unresolved V genes, and no reason is known for the rest. Counted in this sample were roughly 43,000 clones; approximately 85% of them appeared once. The ten biggest clones cover 12% of the sample. Sequencing was carried out using peripheral blood. These receptors all stem from a human donor in a cohort sampled during active COVID-19.

V and J are TRBV5-4 and TRBJ2-3, with a tentative D call TRBD2 (6 bases). The CDR3 length is 14 residues. Germline V gene data show CDR1 as SGHNT and CDR2 as YYREEE (reference sequence). Trimming took off 4 bases at V and 3 bases at J, with 12 bases between the two ends. CDR3 DNA: TGTGCCAGCAGCCCAGCCGCGGGGACAGATACGCAGTATTTT. This codes for CASSPAAGTDTQYF.

The CDR3 sequence is CASSDRALPNTEAFF. The CDR3 DNA reads TGTGCCAGCAGTGACAGGGCCCTACCGAACACTGAAGCTTTCTTT. This chain uses TRBV2 with TRBJ1-1; perhaps TRBD1 as D (5 bases). There are 15 residues in the CDR3. Trimming cost V 3 bases and J 1 base, with 12 bases left between them. Germline V lookup: CDR1 SNHLY, CDR2 FYNNEI.

The chain joins TRBV19 to TRBJ1-2; perhaps TRBD1 as D (5 bases). V shed 3 bases and J shed 7 bases, with 15 bases lying between them. The CDR3 runs to 14 residues. The germline CDR1 and CDR2 sequences are LNHDA and SQIVND (reference sequence). The CDR3 DNA sequence: TGTGCCAGTAGTATGGACCGGGACTCTATTGGCTACACCTTC. Translating it yields CASSMDRDSIGYTF.

The V gene is TRBV18, the J gene TRBJ2-3, with 10 bases that match TRBD2. Looked up from germline, CDR1 is KGHSH and CDR2 is LQKENI. Trimming took 2 bases from V and 2 from J; bases not matched to a gene: 7. The CDR3 is made up of 17 amino acids. This chain's CDR3 is CASSPGLAGVITDTQYF. The CDR3 DNA reads as TGTGCCAGCTCACCAGGTCTAGCGGGGGTTATCACAGATACGCAGTATTTT.

This chain links TRBV9 with TRBJ2-3; 7 bases line up with TRBD2. CDR1 is SGDLS and CDR2 is YYNGEE in the germline V gene. V trimming: 4 bases; J trimming: 0 bases; junction bases outside the gene matches: 8. CDR3 length: 16 residues. The DNA of the CDR3 is TGTGCCAGCAGCATCCAAGCGGGGCTTAGCACAGATACGCAGTATTTT. Protein: CASSIQAGLSTDTQYF.

CDR3 nucleotides: TGTGCCAGTAGTATAAACAGGAACACTGAAGCTTTCTTT. Residues: CASSINRNTEAFF. The chain carries TRBV19 and TRBJ1-1; D is uncertain. Per germline, CDR1 LNHDA and CDR2 SQIVND (reference sequence). The CDR3 has 13 residues. Trimming left V 2 bases short and J 1 base short, with 5 bases between.

The rearrangement joins TRBV6-5 to TRBJ2-2; 11 positions match TRBD1. Germline assignment: CDR1 MNHEY and CDR2 SVGAGI. The CDR3 contains 15 residues. Trimming at V came to 6 bases and at J to 6 bases, leaving 6 bases not matched to a gene. CDR3 sequence: CASRDPGQGAGELFF. The CDR3 nucleotides read TGTGCCAGCAGGGACCCGGGACAGGGGGCCGGGGAGCTGTTTTTT.

The chain employs TRBV29-1 and TRBJ2-2; 7 bases agree with TRBD1. Losses at the gene ends were 6 bases for V and 5 bases for J; bases not matched to a gene: 3. The CDR3 spans 12 residues. In germline, CDR1 is SQVTM, CDR2 ANQGSEA. Here the CDR3 reads CSVNRGTGELFF. The CDR3 DNA reads as TGCAGCGTGAACAGGGGAACCGGGGAGCTGTTTTTT.

This clone was seen just once. V is TRBV5-1 and J is TRBJ2-3; 8 nucleotides align to TRBD2. CDR3 length equals 14 residues. J lost 7 bases, V lost 4 bases, and 8 bases had no gene match. Germline V CDR1 and CDR2: SGHRS, YFSETQ. The CDR3 reads CASSPGGGRNTQYF. CDR3 nucleotides: TGCGCCAGCAGCCCCGGGGGGGGGCGGAATACGCAGTATTTT.

The chain has TRBV28 and TRBJ1-1, with D possibly being TRBD1 (5 bases). The CDR3 has 16 residues. Germline V gene data show CDR1 as MDHEN and CDR2 as SYDVKM. Trimming took off 5 bases at V and 0 bases at J, with 16 bases between the two ends. The CDR3 DNA follows: TGTGCCAGCAGTGACATAGACAGCTGGATGAACACTGAAGCTTTCTTT. Translated, it gives CASSDIDSWMNTEAFF.

The V gene is TRBV10-3, the J gene TRBJ1-3; D ambiguous. The CDR3 is 14 amino acids. Per germline, CDR1 ENHRY and CDR2 SYGVKD. V was cut by 10 bases and J by 0 bases, with 13 bases left in between. The CDR3 nucleotides read TGTGCCACCCGTCGGGAGAGCTCTGGAAACACCATATATTTT. Its translation is CATRRESSGNTIYF.

The gene calls are TRBV7-3 and TRBJ2-1, with 10 bases lining up with TRBD1. With V trimmed by 4 bases and J by 6 bases, 3 bases remained unmatched. CDR1 is SGHTA, CDR2 FQGTGA, per germline. This CDR3 is built from 14 residues. This CDR3 is CASSSGTGANEQFF. For the CDR3, the DNA is TGTGCCAGCAGCTCCGGGACAGGGGCCAATGAGCAGTTCTTC.

The chain links TRBV5-4 to TRBJ2-3, with D tentatively TRBD2 (6 bases). Trimming removed 3 bases from V and 3 bases from J, with 14 bases in between. This CDR3 is built from 15 residues. The germline V gene encodes CDR1 SGHNT and CDR2 YYREEE (reference sequence). CDR3 loop: CASSSRGGRTDTQYF. CDR3 nucleotides: TGTGCCAGCAGCTCCCGTGGGGGGAGGACAGATACGCAGTATTTT.

The CDR3 is CASSFRGLALTAFPHEQFF. CDR3 nucleotides: TGTGCCAGCAGTTTTAGGGGACTAGCGTTAACTGCCTTTCCCCATGAGCAGTTCTTC. V usage is TRBV27 and J usage is TRBJ2-1; TRBD2 matches at 10 bases. CDR1 and CDR2 (germline): MNHEY, SMNVEV (reference sequence). The junction had 19 bases not matched to a gene; V was cut back by 3 bases and J by 8 bases. The CDR3 runs to 19 residues.

The chain joins TRBV11-2 to TRBJ1-3; 10 bases line up with TRBD1. J was trimmed by 2 bases and V by 5 bases; bases with no gene match: 3. The CDR3 loop spans 15 amino acids. Looked up from germline, CDR1 is SGHAT and CDR2 is FQNNGV. The CDR3 DNA sequence: TGTGCCAGCAGCGCAGGACAGGGGGCTGGAAACACCATATATTTT. This codes for CASSAGQGAGNTIYF. The variable domain in full, completed from reference TRBV11-2 and TRBJ1-3, reads EAGVAQSPRYKIIEKRQSVAFWCNPISGHATLYWYQQILGQGPKLLIQFQNNGVVDDSQLPKDRFSAERLKGVDSTLKIQPAKLEDSAVYLCASSAGQGAGNTIYFGEGSWLTVV.

The chain recombines TRBV28 with TRBJ1-1; D call uncertain. Trimming removed 8 bases from V and 0 bases from J, with 4 bases in between. This CDR3 region has 11 residues. The germline gives CDR1 MDHEN, CDR2 SYDVKM. CDR3 nucleotide sequence: TGTGCCAGCGTCGTGAACACTGAAGCTTTCTTT. Translation gives CASVVNTEAFF.

The rearrangement links TRBV4-2 to TRBJ2-5, with unresolved D. The germline CDR1 and CDR2 sequences are LGHNA and YNFKEQ. CDR3 length equals 12 residues. Trimming took 0 bases from V and 4 from J, leaving 3 bases between them. CDR3: CASSQDRETQYF. In nucleotides, the CDR3 is TGTGCCAGCAGCCAAGATCGAGAGACCCAGTACTTC.

V is TRBV7-6 and J is TRBJ2-1, with 8 bases aligning to TRBD1. Germline lookup yields CDR1 SGHVS and CDR2 FNYEAQ. This CDR3 contains 15 residues. V trimming: 5 bases; J trimming: 10 bases; junction bases outside the gene matches: 13. The CDR3 reads CASSPWTGRPGEQFF. In DNA, the CDR3 is TGTGCCAGCAGCCCCTGGACAGGGAGGCCTGGGGAGCAGTTCTTC.

V usage is TRBV7-3 and J usage is TRBJ2-1; TRBD1 is a possible D gene (6 bases). This CDR3 is 13 amino acids long. V dropped 4 bases and J dropped 9 bases, with 13 bases sitting between them. The V gene's germline CDR1 is SGHTA and CDR2 FQGTGA. The chain's CDR3 is CASSSRTAGEQFF. The CDR3 DNA reads TGTGCCAGCAGCTCTCGGACAGCCGGTGAGCAGTTCTTC.

The chain combines TRBV6-5 with TRBJ1-2, with a weak D call TRBD1 (5 bases). V lost 2 bases to trimming and J lost 11 bases, with 9 bases between them. The CDR3 loop spans 11 amino acids. Germline V CDR1 and CDR2: MNHEY, SVGAGI. CDR3 nucleotide sequence: TGTGCCAGCAGTTACGCCGGGGGGTACACCTTC. Amino acids: CASSYAGGYTF.

The V gene is TRBV3-1 (or the pseudogene TRBV3-2), the J gene TRBJ2-1; 8 nucleotides align to TRBD2. From germline, CDR1 is LGHDT and CDR2 YNNKEL (reference sequence). V lost 9 bases to trimming and J lost 0 bases; unmatched junction nucleotides: 1. The CDR3 consists of 13 residues. The CDR3 sequence is CARAGGSYNEQFF. In DNA form, the CDR3 reads TGTGCCAGGGCGGGAGGCTCCTACAATGAGCAGTTCTTC.

This clone was recorded once. This chain uses TRBV5-1 with TRBJ2-3, with 9 bases aligning to TRBD2. V gave up 5 bases and J gave up 2 bases; unmatched junction bases: 12. The CDR3 is 17 amino acids. Per the germline V gene, CDR1 is SGHRS and CDR2 is YFSETQ. CDR3 nucleotide sequence: TGCGCCAGCAGTTCTACCTTTCGCGGGGGGGACACAGATACGCAGTATTTT. This translates into CASSSTFRGGDTDTQYF.

This chain uses TRBV7-9 with TRBJ2-5; D is possibly TRBD2 (6 bases). There are 14 residues in the CDR3. CDR1 SEHNR and CDR2 FQNEAQ come from the germline V gene (reference sequence). Trimming took off 4 bases at V and 7 bases at J, with 16 bases between the two ends. The CDR3 protein is CASSSGTPVRTQYF. In DNA form, the CDR3 reads TGTGCCAGCAGCTCCGGGACTCCGGTGCGGACCCAGTACTTC.

The rearrangement links TRBV5-1 to TRBJ2-7, with D perhaps matching TRBD2 (6 bases). Trimming shortened V by 0 bases and J by 5 bases, and 15 bases separated the two germline ends. CDR3 size: 15 residues. Looked up from germline, CDR1 is SGHRS and CDR2 is YFSETQ. CDR3 protein: CASSLGAGGADEQYF. CDR3 sequence (DNA): TGCGCCAGCAGCTTGGGAGCGGGTGGAGCTGACGAGCAGTACTTC.